This T cell receptor (beta chain) was sequenced in a study of shared clonotypes between healthy human individuals. Findings and caveats of the study: Despite large depth, rarefaction showed incomplete sorted-subset sequencing.

V was clipped by 3 bases and J by 5 bases, with 13 bases between them. The CDR3 covers 14 residues. Germline V gene data show CDR1 as KGHSH and CDR2 as LQKENI. This table comes from immunoSEQ multiplex PCR, and its TCRdb copy is limited to in-frame clones, with some not included. Of roughly 500,000 clones in the sample, 90% to 97% were seen once. This clone was recorded a few times. Its antigen is unknown. The sequencing sample was made of naive CD4+ T cells sorted from blood. As to subset: CD45RA+ positively selected. This rearrangement joins TRBV18 to TRBJ1-2, with a possible D match to TRBD1 (5 bases). The clonotype comes from a woman younger than 45 in good health. CDR3 residues: CASSPQTDSYGYTF. The CDR3 DNA follows: TGTGCCAGCTCACCGCAGACAGATTCATATGGCTACACCTTC.